Following are 32 T cell receptor beta chains from one sample sequenced in a study of breast tumors, draining lymph nodes, adjacent tissues. From the multiplex PCR reads, TCRdb called clonotypes with MiXCR, one entry per CDR3 protein. The profile shows under 250,000 distinct CDR3 sequences, about 34% of them singletons. Axillary draining lymph nodes of breast cancer patients supplied the node samples. The sample consisted of axillary lymph node tissue. These receptors were taken from a female donor with breast cancer. Some clones in this sample may be carry-over from other donors' samples.

The sample holds many counts of this clonotype. The chain links TRBV9 to TRBJ2-5, with 13 bases that match TRBD2. Germline CDR1 reads SGDLS; CDR2 reads YYNGEE. Trimming took 4 bases from V and 5 from J; bases not matched to a gene: 11. CDR3 size: 17 residues. CDR3 loop: CASSPPRGTSGKETQYF. As DNA, the CDR3 is TGTGCCAGCAGCCCTCCGAGGGGGACTAGCGGGAAGGAGACCCAGTACTTC.

This clonotype was counted many times. This chain uses TRBV6-1 with TRBJ2-3; no clear D gene. The length of the CDR3 is 13 residues. The V end lost 6 bases, the J end lost 3 bases, and 10 bases lay between the germline ends. Germline assignment: CDR1 MNHNS and CDR2 SASEGT. DNA of the CDR3: TGTGCCAGCAGGAGCTTACTAACAGATACGCAGTATTTT. This sequence encodes CASRSLLTDTQYF.

This clonotype was recorded at least ten times. This chain links TRBV5-1 with TRBJ1-5; 9 positions agree with TRBD1. Germline CDR1 SGHRS, CDR2 YFSETQ. The V and J ends lost 0 bases and 7 bases, in that order; junction bases with no gene match: 5. The CDR3 runs to 15 residues. The CDR3 nucleotides read TGCGCCAGCAGCTTGGGCACAGGGGGCGGGCAGCCCCAGCATTTT. It specifies CASSLGTGGGQPQHF. The variable domain in full, with the rest retrieved from reference TRBV5-1 and TRBJ1-5, is KAGVTQTPRYLIKTRGQQVTLSCSPISGHRSVSWYQQTPGQGLQFLFEYFSETQRNKGNFPGRFSGRQFSNSRSEMNVSTLELGDSALYLCASSLGTGGGQPQHFGDGTRLSIL.

This clonotype was picked up a small number of times. The chain recombines TRBV20-1 with TRBJ1-1, with TRBD1 identical over 8 bases. Germline lookup yields CDR1 DFQATT and CDR2 SNEGSKA (reference sequence). Losses at the gene ends were 1 base for V and 10 bases for J; bases not matched to a gene: 14. The length of the CDR3 is 15 residues. In nucleotides, the CDR3 is TGCAGTGCTAGAGCCCCCGGGACAGGAAAATGGGCAGCTTTCTTT. This sequence encodes CSARAPGTGKWAAFF.

The rearrangement uses TRBV5-8 and TRBJ2-1; TRBD2 matches at 9 bases. Germline-derived CDR1 and CDR2 are SGHTS and YDEGEE. V dropped 2 bases and J dropped 9; count of bases not matched to a gene: 3. This CDR3 has 13 amino acids. For the CDR3, the DNA is TGTGCCAGCAGCTTTAGCGGGAGCGTTGAGCAGTTCTTC. Its protein product is CASSFSGSVEQFF.

The sample holds many counts of this clonotype. This chain uses TRBV30 with TRBJ2-6, with TRBD2 as a possible D gene (7 bases). There are 16 residues in the CDR3. CDR1 is GTSNPN, CDR2 SVGIG, per germline (reference sequence). V was trimmed by 4 bases and J by 1 base, leaving 14 bases between them. In DNA form, the CDR3 reads TGTGCCTGGACCTGGGGGGGGACATCTGGGGCCAACGTCCTGACTTTC. The encoded protein is CAWTWGGTSGANVLTF.

The chain combines TRBV15 with TRBJ2-3; 16 bases agree with TRBD2. The CDR3 sequence is 17 residues long. Germline V gene sequence: CDR1 LNHNV, CDR2 YYDKDF (reference sequence). Unmatched junction bases numbered 4, after V lost 3 bases and J lost 4 bases. The CDR3 DNA reads TGTGCCACCAGCAGGGGACTAGCGGGAGGGGGCGCAGATACGCAGTATTTT. Translation: CATSRGLAGGGADTQYF.

This clonotype was detected ten times or more. This chain joins TRBV28 and TRBJ2-7, with 8 bases that match TRBD2. Germline loops: CDR1 MDHEN, CDR2 SYDVKM. The junction had 6 bases not matched to a gene; V was cut back by 7 bases and J by 4 bases. There are 13 residues in the CDR3. CDR3 nucleotide sequence: TGTGCCAGCACAAGCGGGGGACGGTACGAGCAGTACTTC. Its protein product is CASTSGGRYEQYF.

This clonotype was counted only a few times. Possible read error: a much larger clone is one base away. This rearrangement joins TRBV3-1 to TRBJ1-4; tentative D call: TRBD1 (5 bases). Per germline, CDR1 LGHDT and CDR2 YNNKEL (reference sequence). This CDR3 is built from 14 residues. The CDR3: CPSSPQDRGEKLFF. CDR3 DNA: TGTCCCAGCAGCCCCCAGGACCGGGGGGAAAAACTGTTTTTT. Full variable domain (outside the CDR3, taken from reference TRBV3-1 and TRBJ1-4): DTAVSQTPKYLVTQMGNDKSIKCEQNLGHDTMYWYKQDSKKFLKIMFSYNNKELIINETVPNRFSPKSPDKAHLNLHINSLELGDSAVYFCPSSPQDRGEKLFFGSGTQLSVL.

The chain is built from TRBV29-1 and TRBJ2-6; D unclear. Germline V lookup: CDR1 SQVTM, CDR2 ANQGSEA. Trimming took 3 bases from V and 0 from J, leaving 12 bases between them. The CDR3 covers 16 residues. CDR3 sequence (DNA): TGCAGCGTTGACCCCGGGCTGTGCTCTGGGGCCAACGTCCTGACTTTC. Translating it yields CSVDPGLCSGANVLTF.

This chain links TRBV10-2 with TRBJ2-1; TRBD2 aligns across 15 bases. The V gene end was trimmed by 6 bases and the J gene end by 4 bases; junction bases not matched to a gene: 7. Germline loops: CDR1 WSHSY, CDR2 SAAADI. CDR3 length: 17 amino acids. CDR3 residues: CASSPGLAGGHYNEQFF. The CDR3 DNA reads TGCGCCAGCAGCCCGGGACTAGCGGGAGGTCATTACAATGAGCAGTTCTTC.

As regards this clonotype: This clone may be a read error of a much larger clone one base away. V gene TRBV11-2 combines with J gene TRBJ2-1, with D perhaps matching TRBD1 (6 bases). From germline, CDR1 is SGHAT and CDR2 FQNNGV. Trimming pared 5 bases from V and 15 bases from J, leaving 14 bases between. The CDR3 runs to 11 residues. The CDR3, as DNA: TGTGCCAGCAGCCCTAGACAGGCGCCGTTCTTC. It yields the protein CASSPRQAPFF.

This clonotype occurred many times. The chain combines TRBV4-3 with TRBJ2-7, with 8 positions matching TRBD2. The length of the CDR3 is 14 residues. V was pared by 4 bases and J by 4 bases, with 6 bases of the junction left unmatched. Germline V CDR1 and CDR2: LGHNA, YSLEER. CDR3 protein: CASSLNERGYEQYF. The CDR3 DNA reads as TGCGCCAGCAGCCTTAACGAGCGGGGGTACGAGCAGTACTTC.

This clonotype has at least ten counts. The V call is TRBV30, the J call TRBJ1-5; D not resolved. The length of the CDR3 is 13 residues. Germline V gene lookup returns CDR1 GTSNPN and CDR2 SVGIG (reference sequence). Trimming cost V 0 bases and J 4 bases, with 7 bases left between them. The CDR3 sequence: CAWSVRMNQPQHF. The CDR3 region has the DNA TGTGCCTGGAGTGTACGGATGAATCAGCCCCAGCATTTT.

This chain connects TRBV2 to TRBJ1-4; perhaps TRBD1 as D (5 bases). CDR1 SNHLY and CDR2 FYNNEI come from the germline V gene. The CDR3 is 15 residues long. The ends were cut back, 0 bases at V and 7 bases at J, with 12 bases in the middle. CDR3 sequence reads: CASSEAQGIGEKLFF. The CDR3, as DNA: TGTGCCAGCAGTGAAGCTCAGGGAATTGGTGAAAAACTGTTTTTT.

This clonotype was recorded only once. An end of the junction does not agree with germline; a read error may underlie this. The chain joins TRBV2 to TRBJ2-3; 10 nucleotides match TRBD2. Germline CDR1 SNHLY, CDR2 FYNNEI. This CDR3 has 14 amino acids. CDR3: CASSDRTSGITLLF. In DNA form, the CDR3 reads TGTGCCAGCAGTGACAGAACTAGCGGGATAACTCTCCTTTTT. Full variable domain (outside the CDR3, taken from reference TRBV2 and TRBJ2-3): EPEVTQTPSHQVTQMGQEVILRCVPISNHLYFYWYRQILGQKVEFLVSFYNNEISEKSEIFDDQFSVERPDGSNFTLKIRSTKLEDSAMYFCASSDRTSGITLLFGPGTRLTVL.

In its sample, this clonotype was seen many times. The rearrangement joins TRBV6-5 to TRBJ2-5, with 7 bases that match TRBD1. The V gene's germline CDR1 is MNHEY and CDR2 SVGAGI. Unmatched junction bases numbered 14, after V lost 0 bases and J lost 4 bases. CDR3 length: 18 residues. The CDR3 loop is CASSYSQTGPKRGETQYF. CDR3 sequence (DNA): TGTGCCAGCAGTTACTCGCAGACAGGGCCCAAACGGGGAGAGACCCAGTACTTC.

This clonotype was counted ten times or more. The junction shows a germline mismatch at one end, possibly a read error. This rearrangement joins TRBV6-5 to TRBJ2-7; 7 nucleotides align to TRBD2. The CDR3 is made up of 15 amino acids. The V gene's germline CDR1 is MNHEY and CDR2 SVGAGI. The CDR3 is CASSHSGGSDHEQYF. In DNA, the CDR3 is TGTGCCAGCAGTCACTCGGGGGGTAGCGATCACGAGCAGTACTTC.

Of note for this clonotype: A read error is possible here, since a much larger clone lies one base away. The chain recombines TRBV7-2 with TRBJ2-1; a possible D gene is TRBD2 (6 bases). Per germline, CDR1 SGHTA and CDR2 FQGNSA. CDR3 length: 15 amino acids. Here the CDR3 DNA reads TGTGCCAGCAGCCCTCCAGTCGGACTAACCAATGAGCAGCTCTTC. Translated, it gives CASSPPVGLTNEQLF.

This clonotype was detected many times. J is TRBJ2-5 and V is TRBV7-9; no reliable D call. CDR1 SEHNR and CDR2 FQNEAQ come from the germline V gene (reference sequence). Trimming stripped 5 bases from V and 1 base from J, with 14 bases between. This CDR3 comprises 15 residues. CDR3 residues: CASSITTKPQETQYF. For the CDR3, the DNA is TGTGCCAGCAGCATCACGACAAAACCCCAAGAGACCCAGTACTTC.

This clonotype was seen at least ten times. The chain combines TRBV7-2 with TRBJ2-1, with a weak D call TRBD2 (6 bases). The CDR3 runs to 18 residues. Germline V CDR1 and CDR2: SGHTA, FQGNSA. Trimming pared 1 base from V and 6 bases from J, leaving 22 bases between. The CDR3 nucleotides are TGTGCCAGCAGCTTAGAAATTGTTACCTCAGTCGGGGGCAATGAGCAGTTCTTC. Its protein product is CASSLEIVTSVGGNEQFF.

This clonotype showed up many times. This rearrangement joins TRBV20-1 to TRBJ2-3; 8 bases line up with TRBD2. V shed 3 bases and J 2 bases; nucleotides not matched to a gene: 1. Germline lookup yields CDR1 DFQATT and CDR2 SNEGSKA (reference sequence). The CDR3 is 13 residues long. This chain's CDR3 is CSASGGATDTQYF. The CDR3 nucleotides read TGCAGTGCTAGCGGGGGGGCCACAGATACGCAGTATTTT.

The V and J genes are TRBV6-6 and TRBJ2-2, with TRBD1 matching over 10 bases. Germline lookup yields CDR1 MNHNY and CDR2 SVGAGI (reference sequence). The CDR3 covers 16 residues. V lost 5 bases, J lost 6 bases, and 9 bases stayed unmatched. As DNA, the CDR3 is TGTGCCAGCAGTCCCCGGGACAGGGGTCGCGCCGGGGAGCTGTTTTTT. Translation: CASSPRDRGRAGELFF.

This clonotype was recorded at least ten times. The chain employs TRBV6-1 and TRBJ2-3; unclear D gene. This CDR3 has 14 residues. Germline V gene data show CDR1 as MNHNS and CDR2 as SASEGT. V shed 4 bases and J shed 2 bases, with 10 bases lying between them. The CDR3: CASSGLRYTDTQYF. CDR3 DNA sequence: TGTGCCAGCAGTGGTCTACGGTACACAGATACGCAGTATTTT.

This chain links TRBV24-1 with TRBJ2-1; 7 nucleotides agree with TRBD2. Germline V gene lookup returns CDR1 KGHDR and CDR2 SFDVKD. The trim removed 7 bases at V and 10 bases at J, leaving 3 bases unmatched. The length of the CDR3 is 11 residues. DNA of the CDR3: TGTGCCACCAGCGGGGGAGGGGAGCAGTTCTTC. This codes for CATSGGGEQFF.

This clonotype was detected ten times or more. This chain joins TRBV7-3 and TRBJ2-1, with 7 bases matching TRBD2. CDR1 and CDR2 from the germline V gene are SGHTA and FQGTGA. This CDR3 spans 12 amino acids. The V gene end was trimmed by 4 bases and the J gene end by 14 bases; junction bases not matched to a gene: 8. CDR3 nucleotides: TGTGCCAGCAGCTCTCCGGGACTAACGAAGTTCTTC. Its translation: CASSSPGLTKFF.

The chain combines TRBV5-1 with TRBJ2-3; TRBD2 matches 9 bases. The CDR3 has 16 amino acids. Trimming removed 0 bases from V and 0 bases from J; junction bases left unmatched: 2. CDR1 and CDR2 from the germline V gene are SGHRS and YFSETQ. In nucleotides, the CDR3 is TGCGCCAGCAGCTTGGGGGGACTAGCTAGCACAGATACGCAGTATTTT. Its protein product is CASSLGGLASTDTQYF.

This clonotype has a single count. It is likely a read error, because the conserved phenylalanine at the end of the CDR3 is missing. V gene TRBV7-9 combines with J gene TRBJ2-5; TRBD1 is a possible D gene (5 bases). Germline CDR1 is SEHNR and CDR2 is FQNEAQ (reference sequence). The V end was cut by 5 bases, the J end by 3 bases, with 13 bases between. This CDR3 has 14 amino acids. Written as DNA, the CDR3 is TGTGCCAGCAGCCGCACAGGACACGAAGAGACCCAGTACCCC. Translating it yields CASSRTGHEETQYP.

For this clonotype: This clone may be a read error of a much larger clone one base away. Given the absence of the conserved phenylalanine or tryptophan at the CDR3 end, a read error is likely. The chain couples TRBV19 to TRBJ2-1, with D maybe TRBD1 (6 bases). The CDR3 spans 16 residues. Between the trimmed V and J ends, which lost 4 bases and 3 bases, there was a span of 16 bases. Germline V lookup: CDR1 LNHDA, CDR2 SQIVND (reference sequence). The CDR3 DNA is TGTGCCAGTAGTACACACCGGGACATAGGCTACAATGAGCAGTTCTCC. Protein sequence: CASSTHRDIGYNEQFS.

V gene TRBV7-2 combines with J gene TRBJ2-2; no firm D call. The V and J ends lost 1 base and 2 bases respectively, with 17 bases between them. CDR1 and CDR2 (germline): SGHTA, FQGNSA. The CDR3 consists of 18 residues. The CDR3 bases are TGTGCCAGCAGCTTAGAGGCCACGCTTCCTGGAAACACCGGGGAGCTGTTTTTT. Translated, it gives CASSLEATLPGNTGELFF.

The rearrangement joins TRBV12-3 or TRBV12-4 to TRBJ2-7; 10 bases map to TRBD1. V was pared by 5 bases and J by 2 bases, with 6 bases of the junction left unmatched. CDR3 length: 15 residues. The CDR3 reads CASSTRGQGAYEQYF. Written as DNA, the CDR3 is TGTGCCAGCAGTACTCGTGGACAGGGGGCCTACGAGCAGTACTTC.

This clonotype was observed many times. This chain joins TRBV19 and TRBJ2-7; D is ambiguous. Germline lookup yields CDR1 LNHDA and CDR2 SQIVND (reference sequence). This CDR3 contains 15 residues. The ends were cut back, 5 bases at V and 3 bases at J, with 17 bases in the middle. The CDR3 reads CASSVAETAFYEQYF. As DNA, the CDR3 is TGTGCCAGTAGTGTGGCAGAGACGGCGTTCTACGAGCAGTACTTC.